The 19 T cell receptor beta chains reported below all come from one sample, sequenced in a study of blood T cell repertoires in COVID-19. Here immunoSEQ multiplex PCR was the method, and the copy in TCRdb shows in-frame clones only, minus some. The table records 200,000 to 250,000 clones, approximately 90% of them present only once. What was sequenced was peripheral blood. The source is a woman in her forties or fifties with COVID-19, enrolled during active disease.

V is TRBV7-2 and J is TRBJ1-2; the D is unclear. The germline V gene encodes CDR1 SGHTA and CDR2 FQGNSA. This CDR3 region has 15 residues. The V gene lost 5 bases and the J gene lost 2 bases, with 15 bases spanning the gap. CDR3 amino acids: CASSLGGALNYGYTF. The CDR3 coding sequence is TGTGCCAGCAGCCTCGGAGGAGCCTTGAACTATGGCTACACCTTC. The variable domain in full, completed from reference TRBV7-2 and TRBJ1-2, reads GAGVSQSPSNKVTEKGKDVELRCDPISGHTALYWYRQSLGQGLEFLIYFQGNSAPDKSGLPSDRFSAERTGGSVSTLTIQRTQQEDSAVYLCASSLGGALNYGYTFGSGTRLTVV.

As DNA, the CDR3 is TGTGCCAGCAGCTCATCTAGCGGTAGCACAGATACGCAGTATTTT. As protein: CASSSSSGSTDTQYF. The chain couples TRBV11-2 to TRBJ2-3; 7 bases are a match to TRBD2. Trimming cost V 4 bases and J 0 bases; bases outside gene matches: 4. This CDR3 contains 15 residues. CDR1 and CDR2 (germline): SGHAT, FQNNGV.

The V gene is TRBV28, the J gene TRBJ1-6; D not resolved. The CDR3 has 16 residues. Germline assignment: CDR1 MDHEN and CDR2 SYDVKM. V lost 4 bases to trimming and J lost 4 bases, with 14 bases between them. The CDR3 loop reads CASSSLGETYNSPLHF. CDR3 nucleotide sequence: TGTGCCAGCAGTTCCTTAGGTGAGACTTATAATTCACCCCTCCACTTT.

The rearrangement joins TRBV12-3 or TRBV12-4 to TRBJ1-5, with D uncertain. The V and J ends lost 4 bases and 7 bases respectively, with 8 bases between them. The CDR3 contains 12 residues. CDR3 amino acids: CASSSYRQPQHF. The CDR3, as DNA: TGTGCCAGCAGTTCTTATCGGCAGCCCCAGCATTTT.

This chain joins TRBV9 and TRBJ1-2; D unresolved. CDR1 is SGDLS, CDR2 YYNGEE, per germline. The CDR3 consists of 14 residues. V lost 0 bases to trimming and J lost 3 bases, with 9 bases between them. The CDR3 sequence: CASSVATFDYGYTF. The CDR3, as DNA: TGTGCCAGCAGCGTAGCTACTTTCGACTATGGCTACACCTTC. The full variable domain, completed using reference TRBV9 and TRBJ1-2, is DSGVTQTPKHLITATGQRVTLRCSPRSGDLSVYWYQQSLDQGLQFLIQYYNGEERAKGNILERFSAQQFPDLHSELNLSSLELGDSALYFCASSVATFDYGYTFGSGTRLTVV.

The chain joins TRBV4-1 to TRBJ1-1; D call uncertain. CDR1 is MGHRA, CDR2 YSYEKL, per germline. The V and J ends lost 1 base and 4 bases respectively, with 10 bases between them. This CDR3 has 14 amino acids. In DNA, the CDR3 is TGCGCCAGCAGCCAAGGAGGTAGTGGCACTGAAGCTTTCTTT. It yields the protein CASSQGGSGTEAFF.

The gene calls are TRBV11-3 and TRBJ2-3, with D tentatively TRBD1 (7 bases). The germline V and J ends were trimmed by 0 bases and 5 bases, with 18 bases remaining between them. This CDR3 contains 17 residues. From germline, CDR1 is SGHNT and CDR2 YENEEA. CDR3 bases: TGTGCCAGCAGCTTAGACCTCCCCAGGGGGGTGGGAGATACGCAGTATTTT. This gives the protein CASSLDLPRGVGDTQYF.

This chain connects TRBV10-3 to TRBJ2-1; 7 positions agree with TRBD2. The CDR3 extends over 16 amino acids. Germline CDR1 and CDR2: ENHRY and SYGVKD. The trim removed 0 bases at V and 0 bases at J, leaving 2 bases unmatched. The CDR3: CAISESERGSYNEQFF. As DNA, the CDR3 is TGTGCCATCAGTGAGTCGGAGCGGGGCTCCTACAATGAGCAGTTCTTC.

The chain joins TRBV7-8 to TRBJ2-3, with 11 nucleotides matching TRBD2. Germline V gene data show CDR1 as SGHVS and CDR2 as FQNEAQ. This CDR3 has 18 residues. Trimming at V came to 5 bases and at J to 4 bases, leaving 14 bases not matched to a gene. CDR3 sequence reads: CASSRDPLAGGWSDTQYF. CDR3 nucleotides: TGTGCCAGCAGCCGTGACCCTCTAGCGGGGGGTTGGTCAGATACGCAGTATTTT.

CDR3 region: CAIPRRRINSPLHF. The CDR3 DNA reads as TGTGCCATCCCAAGGAGGAGAATTAATTCACCCCTCCACTTT. The gene calls are TRBV7-2 and TRBJ1-6; D remains ambiguous. There are 14 residues in the CDR3. V shed 10 bases and J shed 6 bases, with 16 bases lying between them. CDR1 and CDR2 (germline): SGHTA, FQGNSA.

The chain employs TRBV29-1 and TRBJ1-1, with TRBD1 matching over 9 bases. Germline V gene sequence: CDR1 SQVTM, CDR2 ANQGSEA. Trimming took 6 bases from V and 6 from J; bases not matched to a gene: 8. CDR3 length: 13 residues. CDR3 residues: CSVRQGGGSEAFF. As DNA, the CDR3 is TGCAGCGTGAGACAGGGGGGGGGCTCTGAAGCTTTCTTT.

This clone showed up just a few times. The CDR3 DNA follows: TGTGCCAGCAGTTTAGGGCAGGGATTTCAGTATTTT. Its protein is CASSLGQGFQYF. The chain links TRBV12-3 or TRBV12-4 to TRBJ2-3; maybe TRBD1 (5 bases). The ends were cut back, 1 base at V and 12 bases at J, with 11 bases in the middle. The CDR3 contains 12 residues.

The DNA of the CDR3 is TGTGCCATCAGCGGAGCGGGGGGGTACGGTGAGCAGTTCTTC. This encodes CAISGAGGYGEQFF. V and J are TRBV10-3 and TRBJ2-1; 10 positions match TRBD2. The CDR3 runs 14 residues. The ends lost 6 bases at V and 9 bases at J; junction bases unmatched: 8. CDR1 ENHRY and CDR2 SYGVKD come from the germline V gene.

The chain is built from TRBV5-6 and TRBJ2-7; D possibly corresponds to TRBD2 (5 bases). Trimming cost V 4 bases and J 0 bases, with 11 bases left between them. Germline V CDR1 and CDR2: SGHDT, YYEEEE. The CDR3 spans 14 residues. The CDR3 nucleotides are TGTGCCAGCAGCCGCAAAGGGAGCTCCTACGAGCAGTACTTC. Its protein is CASSRKGSSYEQYF. The complete variable domain, with remaining parts taken from reference TRBV5-6 and TRBJ2-7, reads DAGVTQSPTHLIKTRGQQVTLRCSPKSGHDTVSWYQQALGQGPQFIFQYYEEEERQRGNFPDRFSGHQFPNYSSELNVNALLLGDSALYLCASSRKGSSYEQYFGPGTRLTVT.

The chain combines TRBV11-2 with TRBJ2-7, with 7 bases matching TRBD2. V shed 0 bases and J 4 bases; nucleotides not matched to a gene: 6. This CDR3 has 15 residues. CDR1 and CDR2 from the germline V gene are SGHAT and FQNNGV. CDR3 residues: CASSLDQWGGYEQYF. In DNA form, the CDR3 reads TGTGCCAGCAGCTTAGATCAGTGGGGAGGGTACGAGCAGTACTTC.

V gene TRBV12-5 combines with J gene TRBJ2-5; D perhaps matches TRBD2 (8 bases). This CDR3 has 19 amino acids. Trimming pared 0 bases from V and 4 bases from J, leaving 24 bases between. The V gene's germline CDR1 is LGHNT and CDR2 FRNRAP. CDR3 DNA: TGTGCTAGTGGTTTGGTACTCTACGGGACAGCGGGGGTGGGAGAGACCCAGTACTTC. Protein sequence: CASGLVLYGTAGVGETQYF.

The chain couples TRBV11-3 to TRBJ1-4; a possible D gene is TRBD1 (6 bases). CDR1 is SGHNT and CDR2 is YENEEA in the germline V gene. V was pared by 5 bases and J by 7 bases, with 17 bases between. CDR3 length: 15 residues. CDR3 sequence (DNA): TGTGCCAGCAGCCCTCGGGGACAAGATTCTGAAAAACTGTTTTTT. Encoded protein: CASSPRGQDSEKLFF.

V is TRBV28 and J is TRBJ2-5, with 8 bases matching TRBD2. V lost 8 bases, J lost 5 bases, and 10 bases stayed unmatched. In germline, CDR1 is MDHEN, CDR2 SYDVKM. The CDR3 runs to 14 residues. The chain's CDR3 is CASGQRGGLETQYF. CDR3 DNA: TGTGCCAGCGGACAACGCGGGGGGTTGGAGACCCAGTACTTC.

The chain links TRBV18 to TRBJ2-2; D is perhaps TRBD2 (5 bases). V was pared by 3 bases and J by 6 bases, with 14 bases between. The CDR3 runs to 15 residues. CDR1 is KGHSH and CDR2 is LQKENI in the germline V gene. The CDR3 sequence is CASSPTGKRAGELFF. The CDR3 DNA reads TGTGCCAGCTCACCCACCGGGAAAAGGGCCGGGGAGCTGTTTTTT.